A selection of T cell receptor beta chains follows, all from one sample in a study of blood T cell repertoires in COVID-19. Clones were sequenced by immunoSEQ multiplex PCR, and TCRdb holds only the in-frame ones, with some missing. The repertoire holds around 320,000 clones, approximately 90% seen once, with 3.9% in the top ten. The sample was PBMCs or T cells enriched from blood (not recorded which). The source of these receptors is a woman in her twenties or thirties who had been exposed to COVID-19. Both conserved end residues are part of each CDR3. A D gene is named only where the DNA matches it firmly. Clone size is given for some rows only: seen once, a few or many times, or a class if the clone is expanded.

len: 11; v_gene: TRBV7-2; d_gene: TRBD1; abundance: -; j_gene: TRBJ2-3; CDR3aa: CASSPGGWGYF; CDR3nt: TGTGCCAGCAGCCCAGGGGGCTGGGGGTATTTT
len: 14; v_gene: TRBV6-5; d_gene: TRBD1; abundance: -; j_gene: TRBJ1-1; CDR3aa: CASRPPRGPYSAFF; CDR3nt: TGTGCCAGCAGACCCCCGAGGGGGCCTTATTCCGCTTTCTTT
len: 15; v_gene: TRBV27; d_gene: -; abundance: -; j_gene: TRBJ2-1; CDR3aa: CASSLIGSSYNEQFF; CDR3nt: TGTGCCAGCAGTTTGATCGGGAGCTCCTACAATGAGCAGTTCTTC
len: 15; v_gene: TRBV5-1; d_gene: -; abundance: -; j_gene: TRBJ1-5; CDR3aa: CASSAGAMSNQPQHF; CDR3nt: TGCGCCAGCAGCGCTGGGGCTATGAGCAATCAGCCCCAGCATTTT
len: 13; v_gene: TRBV5-6; d_gene: -; abundance: -; j_gene: TRBJ1-6; CDR3aa: CASSLYLDSPLHF; CDR3nt: TGTGCCAGCAGCTTGTATCTAGATTCACCCCTCCACTTT
len: 13; v_gene: TRBV9; d_gene: -; abundance: -; j_gene: TRBJ1-2; CDR3aa: CASTRERGNGYTF; CDR3nt: TGTGCCAGCACCCGGGAACGAGGGAATGGCTACACCTTC
len: 18; v_gene: TRBV5-1; d_gene: TRBD2; abundance: -; j_gene: TRBJ2-3; CDR3aa: CASSQLAGGRSSTDTQYF; CDR3nt: TGCGCCAGCAGCCAACTAGCGGGGGGACGATCTAGCACAGATACGCAGTATTTT
len: 16; v_gene: TRBV11-2; d_gene: -; abundance: -; j_gene: TRBJ1-3; CDR3aa: CASSLGGTGSGNTIYF; CDR3nt: TGTGCCAGCAGCTTAGGGGGAACAGGGTCTGGAAACACCATATATTTT
len: 12; v_gene: TRBV12-3/TRBV12-4; d_gene: -; abundance: few; j_gene: TRBJ2-7; CDR3aa: CASSLSEYEQYF; CDR3nt: TGTGCCAGCAGTTTGTCCGAGTACGAGCAGTACTTC
len: 14; v_gene: TRBV28; d_gene: -; abundance: -; j_gene: TRBJ1-2; CDR3aa: CASSLAGLGYGYTF; CDR3nt: TGTGCCAGCAGTTTGGCGGGGCTGGGCTATGGCTACACCTTC
len: 15; v_gene: TRBV7-8; d_gene: -; abundance: -; j_gene: TRBJ1-6; CDR3aa: CASSLENRANSPLHF; CDR3nt: TGTGCCAGCAGCTTAGAGAACAGGGCCAACTCACCCCTCCACTTT
len: 13; v_gene: TRBV3-1/TRBV3-2; d_gene: -; abundance: -; j_gene: TRBJ2-1; CDR3aa: CASSFQIGNEQFF; CDR3nt: TGTGCCAGCAGCTTCCAAATCGGGAATGAGCAGTTCTTC
len: 10; v_gene: TRBV6-5; d_gene: -; abundance: -; j_gene: TRBJ1-2; CDR3aa: CATTFPGYTF; CDR3nt: TGTGCCACCACTTTCCCGGGCTACACCTTC
len: 13; v_gene: TRBV10-3; d_gene: -; abundance: -; j_gene: TRBJ2-2; CDR3aa: CAITRGWTGELFF; CDR3nt: TGTGCCATCACGCGGGGTTGGACCGGGGAGCTGTTTTTT
len: 16; v_gene: TRBV18; d_gene: TRBD1; abundance: -; j_gene: TRBJ2-7; CDR3aa: CASSPPMQGVPYEQYF; CDR3nt: TGTGCCAGCTCACCACCTATGCAGGGGGTCCCCTACGAGCAGTACTTC
len: 13; v_gene: TRBV6-5; d_gene: -; abundance: -; j_gene: TRBJ1-1; CDR3aa: CASSYPGAPEAFF; CDR3nt: TGTGCCAGCAGTTACCCAGGGGCCCCCGAAGCTTTCTTT
len: 15; v_gene: TRBV4-3; d_gene: TRBD2; abundance: -; j_gene: TRBJ2-1; CDR3aa: CASSQDTWEGNEQFF; CDR3nt: TGCGCCAGCAGCCAAGATACCTGGGAGGGGAATGAGCAGTTCTTC
len: 14; v_gene: TRBV11-3; d_gene: -; abundance: -; j_gene: TRBJ2-2; CDR3aa: CASSLVAYTGELFF; CDR3nt: TGTGCCAGCAGCTTAGTGGCCTACACCGGGGAGCTGTTTTTT
len: 15; v_gene: TRBV5-6; d_gene: TRBD1; abundance: -; j_gene: TRBJ2-1; CDR3aa: CASSLEGQAYNEQFF; CDR3nt: TGTGCCAGCAGCTTGGAGGGACAGGCCTACAATGAGCAGTTCTTC
len: 15; v_gene: TRBV10-3; d_gene: TRBD2; abundance: -; j_gene: TRBJ2-1; CDR3aa: CAISDGGGHYNEQFF; CDR3nt: TGTGCCATCAGTGACGGCGGGGGGCACTACAATGAGCAGTTCTTC
len: 11; v_gene: TRBV6-4; d_gene: -; abundance: -; j_gene: TRBJ1-2; CDR3aa: CASSDPRGYTF; CDR3nt: TGTGCCAGCAGTGACCCCCGGGGCTACACCTTC
len: 14; v_gene: TRBV19; d_gene: TRBD1; abundance: -; j_gene: TRBJ2-7; CDR3aa: CASSIFYRGYEQYF; CDR3nt: TGTGCCAGTAGTATTTTTTACAGGGGCTACGAGCAGTACTTC
len: 14; v_gene: TRBV12-5; d_gene: TRBD1; abundance: -; j_gene: TRBJ2-3; CDR3aa: CASGLQGFADTQYF; CDR3nt: TGTGCTAGTGGGTTACAGGGGTTCGCAGATACGCAGTATTTT
len: 14; v_gene: TRBV5-1; d_gene: -; abundance: -; j_gene: TRBJ1-2; CDR3aa: CASSEGGLEYGYTF; CDR3nt: TGCGCCAGCAGCGAGGGGGGGCTGGAATATGGCTACACCTTC
len: 12; v_gene: TRBV7-2; d_gene: -; abundance: -; j_gene: TRBJ1-2; CDR3aa: CASSLIGVGYTF; CDR3nt: TGTGCCAGCAGCTTAATAGGGGTCGGCTACACCTTC
len: 16; v_gene: TRBV5-6; d_gene: -; abundance: once; j_gene: TRBJ2-2; CDR3aa: CASSLLTESGTGELFF; CDR3nt: TGTGCCAGCAGCCTGTTGACAGAGTCTGGCACCGGGGAGCTGTTTTTT